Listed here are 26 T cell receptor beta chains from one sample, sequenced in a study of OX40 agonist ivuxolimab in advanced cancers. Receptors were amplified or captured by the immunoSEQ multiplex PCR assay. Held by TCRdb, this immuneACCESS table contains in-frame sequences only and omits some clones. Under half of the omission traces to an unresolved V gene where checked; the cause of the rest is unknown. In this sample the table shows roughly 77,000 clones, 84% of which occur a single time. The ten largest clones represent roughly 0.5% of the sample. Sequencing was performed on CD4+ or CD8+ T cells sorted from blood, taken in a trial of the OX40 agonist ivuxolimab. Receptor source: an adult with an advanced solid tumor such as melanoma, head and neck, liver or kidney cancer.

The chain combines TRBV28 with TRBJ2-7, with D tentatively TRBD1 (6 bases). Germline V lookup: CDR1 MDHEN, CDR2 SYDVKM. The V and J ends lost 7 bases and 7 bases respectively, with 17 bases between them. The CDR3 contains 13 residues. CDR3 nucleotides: TGTGCCAGCACCAATATCAGGGGATGGGAGCAGTACTTC. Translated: CASTNIRGWEQYF.

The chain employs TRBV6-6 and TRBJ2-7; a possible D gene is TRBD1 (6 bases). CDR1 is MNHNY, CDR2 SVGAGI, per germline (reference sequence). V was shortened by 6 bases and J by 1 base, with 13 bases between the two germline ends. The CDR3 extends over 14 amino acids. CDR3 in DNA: TGTGCCAGCAGGGTTTCCGACAGGTCCTACGAGCAGTACTTC. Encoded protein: CASRVSDRSYEQYF.

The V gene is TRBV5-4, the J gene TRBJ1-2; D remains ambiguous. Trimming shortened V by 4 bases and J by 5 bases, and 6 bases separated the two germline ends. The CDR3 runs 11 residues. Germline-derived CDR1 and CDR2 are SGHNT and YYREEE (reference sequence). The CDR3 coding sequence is TGTGCCAGCAGCGGGGATTATGGCTACACCTTC. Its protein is CASSGDYGYTF.

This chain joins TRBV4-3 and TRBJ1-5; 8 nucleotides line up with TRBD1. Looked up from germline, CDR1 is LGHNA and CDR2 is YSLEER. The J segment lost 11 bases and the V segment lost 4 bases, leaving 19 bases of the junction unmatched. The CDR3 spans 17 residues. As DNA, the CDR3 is TGCGCCAGCAGCCCCAGTTTTTCCGGGACAGGCCTTATGTCCCAGCATTTT. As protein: CASSPSFSGTGLMSQHF.

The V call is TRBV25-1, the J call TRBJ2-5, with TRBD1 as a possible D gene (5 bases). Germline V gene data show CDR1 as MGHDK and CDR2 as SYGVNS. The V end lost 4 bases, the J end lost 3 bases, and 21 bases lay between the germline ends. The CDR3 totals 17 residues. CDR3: CASSALGGAAKEETQYF. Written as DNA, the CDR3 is TGTGCCAGCAGTGCCCTGGGTGGGGCCGCGAAGGAAGAGACCCAGTACTTC.

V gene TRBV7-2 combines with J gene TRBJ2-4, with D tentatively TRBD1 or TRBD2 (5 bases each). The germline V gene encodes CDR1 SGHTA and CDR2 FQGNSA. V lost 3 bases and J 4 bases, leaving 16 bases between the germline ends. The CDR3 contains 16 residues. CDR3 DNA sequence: TGTGCCAGCAGCTTTGGGGACGCTTTCGAAAAAAACATTCAGTACTTC. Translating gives CASSFGDAFEKNIQYF.

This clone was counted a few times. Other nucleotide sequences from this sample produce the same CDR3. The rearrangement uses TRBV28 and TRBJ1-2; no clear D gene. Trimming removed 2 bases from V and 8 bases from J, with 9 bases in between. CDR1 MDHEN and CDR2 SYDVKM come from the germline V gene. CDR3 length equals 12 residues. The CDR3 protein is CASSLGSWGYTF. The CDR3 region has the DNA TGTGCCAGCAGTTTAGGGAGTTGGGGCTACACCTTC.

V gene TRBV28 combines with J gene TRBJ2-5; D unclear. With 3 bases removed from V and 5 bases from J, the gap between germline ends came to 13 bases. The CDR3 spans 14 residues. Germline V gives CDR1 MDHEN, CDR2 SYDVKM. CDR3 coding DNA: TGTGCCAGCAGTTTGGACCTTGTGGGGGAGACCCAGTACTTC. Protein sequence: CASSLDLVGETQYF. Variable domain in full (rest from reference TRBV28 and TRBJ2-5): DVKVTQSSRYLVKRTGEKVFLECVQDMDHENMFWYRQDPGLGLRLIYFSYDVKMKEKGDIPEGYSVSREKKERFSLILESASTNQTSMYLCASSLDLVGETQYFGPGTRLLVL.

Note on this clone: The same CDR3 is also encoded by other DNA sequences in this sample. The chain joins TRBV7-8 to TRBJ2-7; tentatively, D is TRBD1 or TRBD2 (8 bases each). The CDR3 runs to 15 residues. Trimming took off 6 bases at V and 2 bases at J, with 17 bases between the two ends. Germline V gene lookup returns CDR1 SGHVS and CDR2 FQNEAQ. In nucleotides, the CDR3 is TGTGCCAGCAGTACAGGGGGGCGGGGGGCCTACGAGCAGTACTTC. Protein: CASSTGGRGAYEQYF.

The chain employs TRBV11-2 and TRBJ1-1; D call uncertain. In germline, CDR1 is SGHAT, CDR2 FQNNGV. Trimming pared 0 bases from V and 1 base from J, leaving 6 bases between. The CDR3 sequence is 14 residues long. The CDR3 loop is CASSLDRWNTEAFF. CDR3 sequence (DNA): TGTGCCAGCAGCTTAGATCGCTGGAACACTGAAGCTTTCTTT. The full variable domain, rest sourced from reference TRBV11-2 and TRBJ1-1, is EAGVAQSPRYKIIEKRQSVAFWCNPISGHATLYWYQQILGQGPKLLIQFQNNGVVDDSQLPKDRFSAERLKGVDSTLKIQPAKLEDSAVYLCASSLDRWNTEAFFGQGTRLTVV.

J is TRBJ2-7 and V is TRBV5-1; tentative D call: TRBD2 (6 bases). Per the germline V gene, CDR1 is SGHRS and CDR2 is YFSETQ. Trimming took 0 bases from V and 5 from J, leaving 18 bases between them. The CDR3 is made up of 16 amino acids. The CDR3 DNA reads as TGCGCCAGCAGCTTGGAGATCGGGGGAGGTGATCACGAGCAGTACTTC. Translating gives CASSLEIGGGDHEQYF.

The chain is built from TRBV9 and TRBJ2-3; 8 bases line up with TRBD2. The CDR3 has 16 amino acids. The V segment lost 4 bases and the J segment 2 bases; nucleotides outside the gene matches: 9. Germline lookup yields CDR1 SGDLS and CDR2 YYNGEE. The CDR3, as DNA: TGTGCCAGCAGCTCCCGGGTAGCGGGGAACACAGATACGCAGTATTTT. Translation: CASSSRVAGNTDTQYF.

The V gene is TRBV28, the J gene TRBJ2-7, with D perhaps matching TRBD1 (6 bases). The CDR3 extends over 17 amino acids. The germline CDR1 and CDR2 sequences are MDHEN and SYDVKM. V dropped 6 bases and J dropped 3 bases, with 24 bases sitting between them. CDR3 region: CASSPRDWRRGSYEQYF. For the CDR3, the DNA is TGTGCCAGCAGCCCCCGAGATTGGCGCAGGGGTAGCTACGAGCAGTACTTC.

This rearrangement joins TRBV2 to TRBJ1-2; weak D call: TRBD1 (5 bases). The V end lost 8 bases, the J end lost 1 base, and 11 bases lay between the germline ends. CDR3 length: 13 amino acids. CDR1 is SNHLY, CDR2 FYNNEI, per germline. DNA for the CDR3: TGTGCCAGCGCCGGGCAGGGTAACTATGGCTACACCTTC. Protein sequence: CASAGQGNYGYTF.

The CDR3 sequence is CASSPRSLDSNTEAFF. For the CDR3, the DNA is TGTGCCAGCTCACCCAGATCGTTGGACAGTAACACTGAAGCTTTCTTT. The chain combines TRBV18 with TRBJ1-1; D perhaps matches TRBD1 (6 bases). The CDR3 is 16 amino acids. Looked up from germline, CDR1 is KGHSH and CDR2 is LQKENI. Trimming cost V 3 bases and J 2 bases, with 16 bases left between them.

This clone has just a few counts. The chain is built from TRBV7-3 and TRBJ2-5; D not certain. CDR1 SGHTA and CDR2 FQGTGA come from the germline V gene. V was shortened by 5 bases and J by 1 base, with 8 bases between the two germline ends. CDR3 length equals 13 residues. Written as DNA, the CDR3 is TGTGCCAGCAGCCTGATGGTCCAAGAGACCCAGTACTTC. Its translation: CASSLMVQETQYF.

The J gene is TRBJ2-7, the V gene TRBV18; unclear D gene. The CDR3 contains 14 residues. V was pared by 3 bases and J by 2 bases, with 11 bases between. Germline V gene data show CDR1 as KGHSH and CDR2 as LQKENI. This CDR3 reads CASSPLRTPYEQYF. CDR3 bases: TGTGCCAGCTCACCCCTACGGACCCCCTACGAGCAGTACTTC.

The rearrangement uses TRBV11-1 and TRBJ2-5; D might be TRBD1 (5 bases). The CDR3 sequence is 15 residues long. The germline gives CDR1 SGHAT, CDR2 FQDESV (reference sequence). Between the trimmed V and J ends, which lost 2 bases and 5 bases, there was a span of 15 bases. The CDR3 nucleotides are TGTGCCAGCAGCTTAAAGAAAGGGGTCCGGGAGACCCAGTACTTC. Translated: CASSLKKGVRETQYF.

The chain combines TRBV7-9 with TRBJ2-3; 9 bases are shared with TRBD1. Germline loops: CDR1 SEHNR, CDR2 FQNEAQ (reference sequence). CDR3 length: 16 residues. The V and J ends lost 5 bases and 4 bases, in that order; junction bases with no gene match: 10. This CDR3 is CASSPGTGWNPDTQYF. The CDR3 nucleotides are TGTGCCAGCAGCCCCGGGACAGGGTGGAACCCAGATACGCAGTATTTT.

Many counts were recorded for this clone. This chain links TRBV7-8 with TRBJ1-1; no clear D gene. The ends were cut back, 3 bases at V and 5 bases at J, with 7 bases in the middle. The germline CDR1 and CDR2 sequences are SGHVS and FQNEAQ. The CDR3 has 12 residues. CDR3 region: CASSFGETEAFF. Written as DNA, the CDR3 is TGTGCCAGCAGCTTTGGGGAGACTGAAGCTTTCTTT.

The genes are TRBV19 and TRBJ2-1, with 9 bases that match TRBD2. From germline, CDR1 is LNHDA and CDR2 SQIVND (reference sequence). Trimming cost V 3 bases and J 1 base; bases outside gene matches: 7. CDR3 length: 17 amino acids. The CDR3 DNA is TGTGCCAGTAGTATGGGGCTAGCGGGAAATTCCTACAATGAGCAGTTCTTC. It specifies CASSMGLAGNSYNEQFF.

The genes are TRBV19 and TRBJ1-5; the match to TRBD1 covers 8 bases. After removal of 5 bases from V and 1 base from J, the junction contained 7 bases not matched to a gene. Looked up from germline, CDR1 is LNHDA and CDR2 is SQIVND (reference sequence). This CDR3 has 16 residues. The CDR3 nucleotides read TGTGCCAGTAGTCAAATACAGGGGGTCAGCAATCAGCCCCAGCATTTT. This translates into CASSQIQGVSNQPQHF.

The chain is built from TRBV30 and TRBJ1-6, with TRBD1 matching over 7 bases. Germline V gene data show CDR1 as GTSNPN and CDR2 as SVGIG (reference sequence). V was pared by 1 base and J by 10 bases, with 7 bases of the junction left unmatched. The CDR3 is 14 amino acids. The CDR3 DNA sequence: TGTGCCTGGAGTGGGGACAGATTCGGCTCACCCCTCCACTTT. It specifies CAWSGDRFGSPLHF.

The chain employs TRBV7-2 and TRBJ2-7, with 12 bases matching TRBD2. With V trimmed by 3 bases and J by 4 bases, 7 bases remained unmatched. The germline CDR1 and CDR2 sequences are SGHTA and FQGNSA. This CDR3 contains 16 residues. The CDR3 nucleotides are TGTGCCAGCAGCTTCCCCACTAGCGGGAGGCCATACGAGCAGTACTTC. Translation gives CASSFPTSGRPYEQYF.

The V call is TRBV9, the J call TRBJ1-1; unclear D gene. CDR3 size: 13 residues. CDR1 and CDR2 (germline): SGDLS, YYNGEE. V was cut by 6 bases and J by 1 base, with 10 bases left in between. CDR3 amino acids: CASTATGNTEAFF. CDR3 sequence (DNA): TGTGCCAGCACCGCGACGGGGAACACTGAAGCTTTCTTT.

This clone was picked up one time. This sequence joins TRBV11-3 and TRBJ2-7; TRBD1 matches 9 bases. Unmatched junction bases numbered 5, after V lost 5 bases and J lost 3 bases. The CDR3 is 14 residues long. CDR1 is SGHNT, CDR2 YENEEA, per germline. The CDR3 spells CASSPGQGGYEQYF. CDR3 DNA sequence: TGTGCCAGCAGCCCGGGACAGGGTGGCTACGAGCAGTACTTC.